The entry below describes one T cell receptor beta chain. This clonotype was recorded a few times. The clone's antigen remains unknown. Base qualities are missing; no much larger clone stands one base away. The trim is 6 bases for V and 7 bases for J, with a gap of 18 bases between the germline ends. For CDR1 and CDR2, the germline V gene lists MNHGY and SAAAGT. The CDR3 spans 14 residues, from the cysteine through the phenylalanine. This entry keeps only the CDR3 DNA: 42 bases, framed from base 1. These data are taken from a study of T cell repertoires in cytomegalovirus infection (dated by TCRdb to about 2019). General notes on the study: Donor HLA type was relevant to the analysis, because carriage of CMV infection together with the matching HLA type was indicated by public TCR beta signatures. The full study reports these points: The ex vivo response was dominated by HLA-C-restricted CMV-specific TCR beta clonotypes, which also provided the single most frequent clonotype in two of eight donors. Cumulative frequency of public TCR beta family members discriminated carriers of CMV infection plus the relevant HLA type in this cohort and an independent 352-donor cohort.

Sequencing relied on an Illumina HiSeq 1500. In TCRdb, the public reads were trimmed at Q25 with fastp and aligned with MiXCR, with productive beta chains retained. One record per CDR3 amino acid sequence lists the most common genes and DNA. Present in this sample are roughly 200,000 distinct CDR3 sequences, approximately 17% of which were seen just once. 20% to 25% of the sample belongs to the ten largest clones. The sequence joins TRBV6-8 to TRBJ1-1; TRBD1 is a weak D gene call, 5 bases matching. This TCR was recovered from a human donor in good health (CMV status not recorded). Some clones in this sample may be carry-over from other donors' samples. Sample: CD8+ T cells from PBMCs. The CDR3 protein sequence reads: CASSQDTGVGEAFF. The sequenced DNA is TGTGCCAGCAGCCAAGATACAGGAGTTGGTGAAGCTTTCTTT.